The clone carrying this T cell receptor beta chain was counted ten times or more. Antigen unknown. These data are taken from a study of early T cells in non-severe SARS-CoV-2 infection. Across the whole study: Unpaired chains resulted from sequencing bulk RNA of unsorted whole blood. Study-level findings and limits: Anti-spike CD8 responses were favored in VDJdb matching, and private and CD4 specificities were missed.

Tagging with unique molecular identifiers was applied to individual cDNA molecules. TCRdb redid the calling of the 5' RACE reads with MiXCR, one entry per CDR3 protein. The data contain about 20,000 distinct CDR3 sequences, 4% to 5% of them seen just once; the ten biggest clones take up roughly 15%. J lost 6 bases, V lost 6 bases, and 11 bases had no gene match. Per germline, CDR1 MNHEY and CDR2 SVGEGT. CDR3 length: 14 residues. The clonotype was recovered from an adult who was a healthcare worker with PCR-confirmed SARS-CoV-2 infection or an uninfected control (not recorded which). Sequencing used whole blood. This chain links TRBV6-2 or TRBV6-3 with TRBJ2-7, with 7 bases identical to TRBD1. The CDR3 sequence: CASRDSGTDGEQYF. The CDR3 bases are TGTGCCAGCAGGGACTCCGGGACAGACGGCGAGCAGTACTTC.